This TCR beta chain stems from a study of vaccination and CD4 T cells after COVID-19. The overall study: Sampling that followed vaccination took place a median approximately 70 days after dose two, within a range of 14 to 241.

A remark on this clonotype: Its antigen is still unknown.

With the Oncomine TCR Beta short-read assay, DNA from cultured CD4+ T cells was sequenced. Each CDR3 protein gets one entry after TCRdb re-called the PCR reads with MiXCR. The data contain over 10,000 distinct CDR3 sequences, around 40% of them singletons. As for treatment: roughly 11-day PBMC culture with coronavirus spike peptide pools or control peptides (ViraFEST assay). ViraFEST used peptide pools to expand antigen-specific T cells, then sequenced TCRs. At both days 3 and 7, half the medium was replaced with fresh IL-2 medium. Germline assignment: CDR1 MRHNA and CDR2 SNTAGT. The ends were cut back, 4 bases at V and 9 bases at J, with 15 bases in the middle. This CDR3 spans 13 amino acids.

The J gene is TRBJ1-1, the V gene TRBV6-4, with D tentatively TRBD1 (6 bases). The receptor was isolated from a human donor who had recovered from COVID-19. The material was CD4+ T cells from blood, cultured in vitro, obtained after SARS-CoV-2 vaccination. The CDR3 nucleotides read TGTGCCAGCAGTGTTGAGACAGGCAATAAAGCTTTCTTT. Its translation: CASSVETGNKAFF.